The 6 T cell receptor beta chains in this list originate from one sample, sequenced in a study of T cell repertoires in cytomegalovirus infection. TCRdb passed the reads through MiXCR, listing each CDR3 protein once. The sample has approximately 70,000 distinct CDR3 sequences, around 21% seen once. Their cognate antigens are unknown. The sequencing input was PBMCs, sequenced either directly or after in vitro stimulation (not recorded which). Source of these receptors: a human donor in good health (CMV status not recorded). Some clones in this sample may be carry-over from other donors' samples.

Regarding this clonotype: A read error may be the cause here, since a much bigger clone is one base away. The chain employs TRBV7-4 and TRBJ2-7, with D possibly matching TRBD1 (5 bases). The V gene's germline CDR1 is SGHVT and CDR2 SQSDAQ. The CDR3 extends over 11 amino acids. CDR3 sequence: CVSSWGGEQYV. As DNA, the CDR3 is TGTGTCAGCAGCTGGGGCGGCGAGCAGTACGTC.

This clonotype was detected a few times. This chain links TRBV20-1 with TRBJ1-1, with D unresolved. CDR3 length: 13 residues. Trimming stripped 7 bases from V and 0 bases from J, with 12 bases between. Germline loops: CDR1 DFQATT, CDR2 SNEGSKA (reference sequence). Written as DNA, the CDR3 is TGCAGTGTCCCCACGGATGTGAACACTGAAGCTTTCTTT. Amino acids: CSVPTDVNTEAFF.

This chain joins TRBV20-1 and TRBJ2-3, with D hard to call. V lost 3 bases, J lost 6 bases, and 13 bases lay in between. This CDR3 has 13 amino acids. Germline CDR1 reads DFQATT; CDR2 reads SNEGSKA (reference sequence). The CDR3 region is CSASPPGRDTQYF. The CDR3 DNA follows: TGCAGTGCTAGCCCACCCGGCAGGGATACGCAGTATTTT.

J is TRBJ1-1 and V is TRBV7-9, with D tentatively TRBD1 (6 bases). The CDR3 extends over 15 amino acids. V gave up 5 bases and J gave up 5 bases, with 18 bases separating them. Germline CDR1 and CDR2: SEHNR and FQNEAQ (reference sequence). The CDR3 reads CASSPGQFSDTEAFF. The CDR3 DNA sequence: TGTGCCAGCAGCCCAGGACAGTTCTCCGATACTGAAGCTTTCTTT.

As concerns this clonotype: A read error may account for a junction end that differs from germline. CDR3 bases: TGCACCAGCAGCCCCCAACCGGGACTTCCCGCCGGGGAGCTGTTTTTT. It encodes CTSSPQPGLPAGELFF. The chain joins TRBV4-1 to TRBJ2-2, with D possibly being TRBD2 (6 bases). CDR3 length: 16 amino acids. Germline CDR1 MGHRA, CDR2 YSYEKL.

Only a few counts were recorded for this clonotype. The CDR3 DNA reads TGTGCCAGCAGCTTATACGGCAGAGGTGGCTACACCTTC. Translated, it gives CASSLYGRGGYTF. The chain couples TRBV7-2 to TRBJ1-2, with no clear D. This CDR3 contains 13 residues. Germline CDR1 SGHTA, CDR2 FQGNSA. Trimming left V 2 bases short and J 7 bases short, with 11 bases between.